A single T cell receptor beta chain is shown here with its context. The junction shows a germline mismatch at one end, possibly a read error. The data were obtained in a study of shared clonotypes between healthy human individuals. CD4+ cells underwent separation, giving CD45RA+ naive and CD45RA-negative memory subsets. Sequenced by immunoSEQ multiplex PCR; TCRdb stores in-frame clones only, minus some. The table lists more than 550,000 clones, over 55% of them singletons. The TCR sequence derives from a woman aged 30 to 39 in good health. Sequenced material: memory CD4+ T cells sorted from blood. Sample subset: CD45RA-negative fraction.

The CDR3 sequence is CASGDNSGNTIYF. The CDR3 bases are TGCGCCAGCGGTGATAACTCTGGAAACACCATATATTTT. The J gene is TRBJ1-3, the V gene TRBV10-1; D is uncertain. The CDR3 is 13 residues long. CDR1 and CDR2 (germline): WNHNN, SYGVQD (reference sequence).